The rows below give T cell receptor beta chains drawn from one sample of a study of cytomegalovirus exposure and HLA in healthy donors. The repertoire was sequenced with immunoSEQ multiplex PCR; TCRdb's copy has only in-frame clones and lacks some. The sample lists about 97,000 clones; roughly 79% were seen once. The sequenced sample consisted of PBMCs. The receptors were gathered from a woman in her 40s in good health and CMV-seronegative. The CDR3 runs from the conserved cysteine through the conserved F or W. A D gene is named only where the DNA matches it firmly. The size entry is marked missing in some rows and otherwise reads once, few, many or a size class.

abundance: -; d_gene: TRBD2; j_gene: TRBJ2-5; v_gene: TRBV28; len: 17; CDR3nt: TGTGCCAGCAGTCCGTACTGGACTAGCGAGACGCAAGAGACCCAGTACTTC; CDR3aa: CASSPYWTSETQETQYF
abundance: -; d_gene: TRBD2; j_gene: TRBJ2-7; v_gene: TRBV14; len: 16; CDR3nt: TGTGCCAGCAGCCAATACTCGGGACTAGTTGAGGGCGAGCAGTACTTC; CDR3aa: CASSQYSGLVEGEQYF
abundance: -; d_gene: -; j_gene: TRBJ2-2; v_gene: TRBV7-8; len: 13; CDR3nt: TGTGCCAGCAGCTTCCACGGGAGAGGGGAGCTGTTTTTT; CDR3aa: CASSFHGRGELFF
abundance: -; d_gene: -; j_gene: TRBJ2-1; v_gene: TRBV25-1; len: 16; CDR3nt: TGTGCCAGCAGTGAATACGGGCGGGCTACTTACAATGAGCAGTTCTTC; CDR3aa: CASSEYGRATYNEQFF
abundance: once; d_gene: TRBD1; j_gene: TRBJ1-4; v_gene: TRBV10-2; len: 16; CDR3nt: TGCGCCAGCAGGGGACTGGGACAGGGAACTAATGAAAAACTGTTTTTT; CDR3aa: CASRGLGQGTNEKLFF
abundance: few; d_gene: TRBD1; j_gene: TRBJ1-1; v_gene: TRBV27; len: 15; CDR3nt: TGTGCCAGCAATAAGCAGGGGGCCGGCAACACTGAAGCTTTCTTT; CDR3aa: CASNKQGAGNTEAFF
abundance: -; d_gene: -; j_gene: TRBJ2-6; v_gene: TRBV7-7; len: 16; CDR3nt: TGTGCTAGCAGCTTAGGCAGGGGCTCTGGGGCCGACGTCCTGACTTTC; CDR3aa: CASSLGRGSGADVLTF
abundance: -; d_gene: -; j_gene: TRBJ2-1; v_gene: TRBV6-1; len: 13; CDR3nt: TGTGCCAGCAGTGCGGACACTTACAATGAGCAGTTCTTC; CDR3aa: CASSADTYNEQFF
abundance: -; d_gene: -; j_gene: TRBJ1-4; v_gene: TRBV6-4; len: 15; CDR3nt: TGTGCCAGCAGTGACTCGAGAGAATTTAATGAAAAACTGTTTTTT; CDR3aa: CASSDSREFNEKLFF
abundance: -; d_gene: TRBD2; j_gene: TRBJ2-5; v_gene: TRBV7-8; len: 17; CDR3nt: TGTGCCAGCAGCTTAATAGCGGGGGATTTCCTCCAAGAGACCCAGTACTTC; CDR3aa: CASSLIAGDFLQETQYF
abundance: few; d_gene: TRBD1; j_gene: TRBJ1-6; v_gene: TRBV15; len: 15; CDR3nt: TGTGCCACCAGCAGAGATTTCAACAGGGGGTCACCCCTCCACTTT; CDR3aa: CATSRDFNRGSPLHF
abundance: -; d_gene: -; j_gene: TRBJ2-3; v_gene: TRBV11-3; len: 15; CDR3nt: TGTGCCAGCAGCTTAGAGGGACTCCACGGAGATACGCAGTATTTT; CDR3aa: CASSLEGLHGDTQYF
abundance: -; d_gene: TRBD1; j_gene: TRBJ1-1; v_gene: TRBV10-1; len: 15; CDR3nt: TGCGCCAGCAGTCCCGGGACAGGATTGAACACTGAAGCTTTCTTT; CDR3aa: CASSPGTGLNTEAFF
abundance: -; d_gene: -; j_gene: TRBJ2-5; v_gene: TRBV29-1; len: 13; CDR3nt: TGCAGCGTCCCGTTGGGGGGAGAAGAGACCCAGTACTTC; CDR3aa: CSVPLGGEETQYF
abundance: -; d_gene: -; j_gene: TRBJ2-7; v_gene: TRBV7-2; len: 14; CDR3nt: TGTGCCAGCAGCCTCACGGGGTACTCCTACGAGCAGTACTTC; CDR3aa: CASSLTGYSYEQYF
abundance: -; d_gene: TRBD2; j_gene: TRBJ2-1; v_gene: TRBV14; len: 17; CDR3nt: TGTGCCAGCAGCCGGACTACTAGCGGGGGGTTCTACAATGAGCAGTTCTTC; CDR3aa: CASSRTTSGGFYNEQFF
abundance: once; d_gene: -; j_gene: TRBJ2-4; v_gene: TRBV7-9; len: 17; CDR3nt: TGTGCCAGCAGCTTAGAAGGTCTGGGGCTAGCCAAAAACATTCAGTACTTC; CDR3aa: CASSLEGLGLAKNIQYF
abundance: few; d_gene: TRBD1; j_gene: TRBJ2-1; v_gene: TRBV6-5; len: 14; CDR3nt: TGTGCCAGCAGTGATTCAGGGGGCTACAATGAGCAGTTCTTC; CDR3aa: CASSDSGGYNEQFF
abundance: -; d_gene: TRBD2; j_gene: TRBJ2-1; v_gene: TRBV7-8; len: 15; CDR3nt: TGTGCCAGCAGCTCGGGACTAGCGGGGCACAATGAGCAGTTCTTC; CDR3aa: CASSSGLAGHNEQFF
abundance: -; d_gene: -; j_gene: TRBJ2-1; v_gene: TRBV9; len: 16; CDR3nt: TGTGCCAGCAGCGTAGCTTCGGAGGTCACCTACAATGAGCAGTTCTTC; CDR3aa: CASSVASEVTYNEQFF
abundance: -; d_gene: TRBD1; j_gene: TRBJ2-2; v_gene: TRBV5-4; len: 19; CDR3nt: TGTGCCAGCAGCTTGGGGGGACAGGGACTGGGTAAAGACACCGGGGAGCTGTTTTTT; CDR3aa: CASSLGGQGLGKDTGELFF
abundance: few; d_gene: -; j_gene: TRBJ1-1; v_gene: TRBV7-8; len: 13; CDR3nt: TGTGCCAGCAGCTTTAGGACAGAGACTGAAGCTTTCTTT; CDR3aa: CASSFRTETEAFF
abundance: -; d_gene: -; j_gene: TRBJ2-7; v_gene: TRBV5-1; len: 14; CDR3nt: TGCGCCAGCAGCACCCGGGTGGGTTCCTACGAGCAGTACTTC; CDR3aa: CASSTRVGSYEQYF
abundance: -; d_gene: TRBD1; j_gene: TRBJ1-5; v_gene: TRBV19; len: 16; CDR3nt: TGTGCCAGTAGTACAAAAGACAGGGGTGGCAATCAGCCCCAGCATTTT; CDR3aa: CASSTKDRGGNQPQHF
abundance: few; d_gene: TRBD1; j_gene: TRBJ1-4; v_gene: TRBV4-2; len: 15; CDR3nt: TGTGCCAGCAGCCAAGAGACAGGGCGAAATGAAAAACTGTTTTTT; CDR3aa: CASSQETGRNEKLFF
abundance: -; d_gene: -; j_gene: TRBJ1-6; v_gene: TRBV10-3; len: 13; CDR3nt: TGTGCCATTTCGGACACCAATAATTCACCCCTCCACTTT; CDR3aa: CAISDTNNSPLHF
abundance: -; d_gene: TRBD2; j_gene: TRBJ2-5; v_gene: TRBV4-2; len: 16; CDR3nt: TGTGCCAGCAGCCAAGATGCAGCGGGGGGCCAAGAGACCCAGTACTTC; CDR3aa: CASSQDAAGGQETQYF